These 14 T cell receptor beta chains share one sample of origin, sequenced in a study of cytomegalovirus exposure and HLA in healthy donors. Only in-frame clones appear in the TCRdb table, and some are missing; sequencing was by immunoSEQ multiplex PCR. Of around 70,000 clones listed, approximately 95% are singletons. The sample was PBMCs. The receptors here all came from a man aged 18-30 years in good health and CMV-seropositive.

This sequence joins TRBV18 and TRBJ2-5; D may be TRBD2 (7 bases). The germline V gene has CDR1 KGHSH and CDR2 LQKENI. Trimming removed 5 bases at V and 5 bases at J, with 18 bases between. The CDR3 has 15 residues. For the CDR3, the DNA is TGTGCCAGCTCATCGGGAGGACAGTCGGAGGAGACCCAGTACTTC. It is translated as CASSSGGQSEETQYF.

V gene TRBV11-3 combines with J gene TRBJ2-7, with no clear D. Trimming removed 3 bases from V and 0 bases from J, with 9 bases in between. Germline assignment: CDR1 SGHNT and CDR2 YENEEA. The CDR3 runs to 14 residues. DNA for the CDR3: TGTGCCAGCAGCTTGATGAGGAGCTCCTACGAGCAGTACTTC. Translation: CASSLMRSSYEQYF.

The J gene is TRBJ2-1, the V gene TRBV29-1; D remains unclear. Germline CDR1 is SQVTM and CDR2 is ANQGSEA. Trimming cost V 5 bases and J 5 bases, with 10 bases left between them. The CDR3 runs 12 residues. As DNA, the CDR3 is TGCAGCGTTAGGTTAACTAACAATGAGCAGTTCTTC. It yields the protein CSVRLTNNEQFF.

This sequence joins TRBV19 and TRBJ1-3; D is possibly TRBD1 (5 bases). V shed 4 bases and J shed 0 bases, with 13 bases lying between them. CDR1 is LNHDA and CDR2 is SQIVND in the germline V gene (reference sequence). The CDR3 length is 16 residues. In DNA form, the CDR3 reads TGTGCCAGTAGTAGGGGGGTGGACCGCTCTGGAAACACCATATATTTT. Its protein is CASSRGVDRSGNTIYF.

This chain connects TRBV28 to TRBJ2-5; D remains ambiguous. Near its end, the DNA agrees better with TRBJ2-7, so the J call may be wrong. From germline, CDR1 is MDHEN and CDR2 SYDVKM. This CDR3 has 11 residues. The CDR3 sequence is CASSWAYEQYF. The CDR3 bases are TGTGCCAGCAGTTGGGCCTACGAGCAGTACTTC.

The rearrangement joins TRBV6-5 to TRBJ2-7; 8 nucleotides line up with TRBD2. This CDR3 has 14 residues. Germline V gene sequence: CDR1 MNHEY, CDR2 SVGAGI. V dropped 6 bases and J dropped 2; count of bases not matched to a gene: 6. In DNA, the CDR3 is TGTGCCAGCAGCGAACTAGCGGATACCTACGAGCAGTACTTC. Protein: CASSELADTYEQYF.

The rearrangement links TRBV10-3 to TRBJ2-1, with TRBD2 matching over 9 bases. V was pared by 2 bases and J by 9 bases, with 8 bases of the junction left unmatched. This CDR3 has 15 amino acids. Germline loops: CDR1 ENHRY, CDR2 SYGVKD. In DNA, the CDR3 is TGTGCCATCAGTGAGGTCTCTAGCGGGACGGGTGAGCAGTTCTTC. Translated: CAISEVSSGTGEQFF.

The V gene is TRBV5-1, the J gene TRBJ1-5; the D gene is possibly TRBD1 (5 bases). Germline loops: CDR1 SGHRS, CDR2 YFSETQ. Trimming left V 1 base short and J 4 bases short, with 12 bases between. This CDR3 comprises 15 residues. CDR3 in amino acids: CASSLNGHFNQPQHF. In nucleotides, the CDR3 is TGCGCCAGCAGCTTGAACGGACACTTTAATCAGCCCCAGCATTTT.

The chain joins TRBV6-5 to TRBJ2-7, with 7 bases lining up with TRBD1. Losses at the gene ends were 5 bases for V and 6 bases for J; bases not matched to a gene: 10. The CDR3 extends over 14 amino acids. Germline CDR1 and CDR2: MNHEY and SVGAGI. The CDR3 loop is CASSERVSGGEQYF. CDR3 coding DNA: TGTGCCAGCAGTGAAAGGGTTTCAGGGGGCGAGCAGTACTTC.

This sequence joins TRBV5-6 and TRBJ2-5; D uncertain. Germline CDR1 and CDR2: SGHDT and YYEEEE. The V gene lost 4 bases and the J gene lost 0 bases, with 10 bases spanning the gap. The CDR3 loop spans 14 amino acids. CDR3 sequence reads: CASSPMSYQETQYF. CDR3 nucleotide sequence: TGTGCCAGCAGCCCGATGAGCTACCAAGAGACCCAGTACTTC.

The rearrangement uses TRBV19 and TRBJ2-1; D perhaps matches TRBD1 (5 bases). Germline V CDR1 and CDR2: LNHDA, SQIVND (reference sequence). V was pared by 6 bases and J by 4 bases, with 16 bases between. The CDR3 runs 15 residues. As DNA, the CDR3 is TGTGCCAGTAGGCCATCAGGGTCACTTTACAATGAGCAGTTCTTC. It specifies CASRPSGSLYNEQFF.

This chain links TRBV29-1 with TRBJ2-5; 14 bases are shared with TRBD2. The germline CDR1 and CDR2 sequences are SQVTM and ANQGSEA. This CDR3 is built from 14 residues. With V trimmed by 7 bases and J by 5 bases, 6 bases remained unmatched. This chain's CDR3 is CSALGLAGVETQYF. The CDR3 bases are TGCAGCGCCTTGGGACTAGCGGGAGTTGAGACCCAGTACTTC.

The J gene is TRBJ2-7, the V gene TRBV5-1, with 7 bases identical to TRBD1. Germline CDR1 reads SGHRS; CDR2 reads YFSETQ. The J segment lost 2 bases and the V segment lost 6 bases, leaving 8 bases of the junction unmatched. The CDR3 extends over 14 amino acids. The CDR3 DNA reads TGCGCCAGCATCGACAGGGAGCTTACCTACGAGCAGTACTTC. Translating gives CASIDRELTYEQYF.

The chain carries TRBV2 and TRBJ2-1, with TRBD2 matching 7 bases. Losses at the gene ends were 7 bases for V and 9 bases for J; bases not matched to a gene: 9. The CDR3 spans 13 residues. Per germline, CDR1 SNHLY and CDR2 FYNNEI. In nucleotides, the CDR3 is TGTGCCAGCACCGGGTGGCGGGAGAGTGAGCAGTTCTTC. Encoded protein: CASTGWRESEQFF. Variable domain in full (rest from reference TRBV2 and TRBJ2-1): EPEVTQTPSHQVTQMGQEVILRCVPISNHLYFYWYRQILGQKVEFLVSFYNNEISEKSEIFDDQFSVERPDGSNFTLKIRSTKLEDSAMYFCASTGWRESEQFFGPGTRLTVL.